This TCR beta chain emerged from a study of T cells after yellow fever vaccination. Germline values: CDR1 SGHAT, CDR2 FQDESV (reference sequence). V was cut by 1 base and J by 0 bases, with 8 bases left in between. The CDR3 totals 15 residues. This clonotype was picked up a small number of times. MiXCR, applied by TCRdb to the 5' RACE reads, yields one record per CDR3 protein. The sample shows a few hundred thousand distinct CDR3 sequences, 8.5% to 10% of them seen only once. The receptor was derived from a man younger than 30 who received the YFV17D yellow fever vaccine. The starting material was CD4+ T cells sorted from PBMCs, obtained 5 days after the yellow fever booster vaccination. The chain couples TRBV11-1 to TRBJ2-3; D gene ambiguous. The CDR3 bases are TGTGCCAGCAGCTTAGATTGGATTAGCACAGATACGCAGTATTTT. This gives the protein CASSLDWISTDTQYF. The entire variable domain, with the rest obtained from reference TRBV11-1 and TRBJ2-3, is as follows: EAEVAQSPRYKITEKSQAVAFWCDPISGHATLYWYRQILGQGPELLVQFQDESVVDDSQLPKDRFSAERLKGVDSTLKIQPAELGDSAMYLCASSLDWISTDTQYFGPGTRLTVL.